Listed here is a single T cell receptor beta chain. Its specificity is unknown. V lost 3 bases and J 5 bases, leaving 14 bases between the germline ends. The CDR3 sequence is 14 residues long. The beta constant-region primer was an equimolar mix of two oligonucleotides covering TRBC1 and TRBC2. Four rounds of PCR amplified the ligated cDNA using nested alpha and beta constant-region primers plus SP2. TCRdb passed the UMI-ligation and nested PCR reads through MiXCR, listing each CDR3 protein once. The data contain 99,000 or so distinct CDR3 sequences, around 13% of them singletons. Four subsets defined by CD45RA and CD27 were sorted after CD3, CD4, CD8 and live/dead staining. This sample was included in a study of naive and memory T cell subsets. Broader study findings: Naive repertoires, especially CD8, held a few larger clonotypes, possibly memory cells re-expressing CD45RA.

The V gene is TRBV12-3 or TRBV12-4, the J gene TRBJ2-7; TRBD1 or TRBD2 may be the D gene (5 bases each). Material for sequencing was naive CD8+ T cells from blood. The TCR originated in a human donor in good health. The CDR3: CASSFTGPTDEQYF. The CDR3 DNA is TGTGCCAGCAGTTTCACGGGACCGACGGACGAGCAGTACTTC.